Below, 24 T cell receptor beta chains from the same sample are listed, as sequenced in a study of blood T cell repertoires in COVID-19. Here immunoSEQ multiplex PCR was the method, and the copy in TCRdb shows in-frame clones only, minus some. The data hold fewer than 150,000 clones, with about 87% observed a single time. The sample comprised peripheral blood. The receptors come from a human donor in a cohort sampled during active COVID-19.

The V gene is TRBV6-5, the J gene TRBJ1-3; D uncertain. V dropped 0 bases and J dropped 9 bases, with 9 bases sitting between them. CDR1 and CDR2 (germline): MNHEY, SVGAGI. This CDR3 is built from 13 residues. Here the CDR3 reads CASSYSSGSTIYF. The CDR3, as DNA: TGTGCCAGCAGTTACTCTTCGGGGAGCACCATATATTTT.

The chain combines TRBV5-1 with TRBJ2-7; no definite D call. From germline, CDR1 is SGHRS and CDR2 YFSETQ. The V and J ends lost 0 bases and 7 bases respectively, with 20 bases between them. This CDR3 is built from 16 residues. In DNA form, the CDR3 reads TGCGCCAGCAGCTTGGCCAATAGCAATCCAGTTAAGGAGCAGTACTTC. Translated: CASSLANSNPVKEQYF.

The chain carries TRBV30 and TRBJ1-2; 9 bases agree with TRBD1. The length of the CDR3 is 12 residues. Unmatched junction bases numbered 4, after V lost 2 bases and J lost 9 bases. The V gene's germline CDR1 is GTSNPN and CDR2 SVGIG (reference sequence). CDR3 residues: CAWSLGQGRYTF. CDR3 DNA: TGTGCCTGGAGTCTAGGACAGGGGCGCTACACCTTC.

The chain recombines TRBV27 with TRBJ1-2; tentative D call: TRBD1 (6 bases). V lost 2 bases and J 6 bases, leaving 10 bases between the germline ends. CDR1 and CDR2 from the germline V gene are MNHEY and SMNVEV (reference sequence). This CDR3 has 13 amino acids. The CDR3 loop reads CASSLRGGDGYTF. The CDR3 DNA sequence: TGTGCCAGCAGTTTACGAGGGGGAGATGGCTACACCTTC.

This chain links TRBV27 with TRBJ1-2, with 8 bases fitting TRBD1. The V gene end was trimmed by 2 bases and the J gene end by 5 bases; junction bases not matched to a gene: 7. The germline V gene encodes CDR1 MNHEY and CDR2 SMNVEV (reference sequence). This CDR3 has 15 amino acids. The CDR3 is CASSLMPGGRYGYTF. CDR3 DNA: TGTGCCAGCAGTTTAATGCCAGGGGGCCGGTATGGCTACACCTTC.

This clone was seen a single time. The chain uses TRBV27 and TRBJ1-2; a weak D match, TRBD1 (5 bases). The germline V gene has CDR1 MNHEY and CDR2 SMNVEV (reference sequence). The CDR3 runs 15 residues. V lost 6 bases to trimming and J lost 8 bases, with 22 bases between them. The CDR3 protein is CASSLIGGTTGGYTF. The CDR3 region has the DNA TGTGCCAGCAGCCTCATTGGGGGGACGACGGGGGGCTACACCTTC.

The chain uses TRBV2 and TRBJ1-5, with 7 bases identical to TRBD1. V dropped 6 bases and J dropped 5; count of bases not matched to a gene: 10. CDR1 is SNHLY, CDR2 FYNNEI, per germline. This CDR3 comprises 15 residues. The CDR3 spells CASSLTGNTYQPQHF. The CDR3, as DNA: TGTGCCAGCAGCCTGACAGGGAATACTTATCAGCCCCAGCATTTT. Filled out from reference TRBV2 and TRBJ1-5, the complete variable domain reads EPEVTQTPSHQVTQMGQEVILRCVPISNHLYFYWYRQILGQKVEFLVSFYNNEISEKSEIFDDQFSVERPDGSNFTLKIRSTKLEDSAMYFCASSLTGNTYQPQHFGDGTRLSIL.

The J gene is TRBJ2-7, the V gene TRBV7-3; 10 nucleotides align to TRBD1. Germline CDR1 and CDR2: SGHTA and FQGTGA. After removal of 5 bases from V and 3 bases from J, the junction contained 7 bases not matched to a gene. This CDR3 is 15 amino acids long. The CDR3 loop is CASSLSGTGVYEQYF. For the CDR3, the DNA is TGTGCCAGCAGCCTTTCCGGGACAGGGGTCTACGAGCAGTACTTC.

The V and J genes are TRBV15 and TRBJ2-5, with 10 positions matching TRBD2. J was trimmed by 5 bases and V by 0 bases; bases with no gene match: 12. The germline gives CDR1 LNHNV, CDR2 YYDKDF (reference sequence). This CDR3 has 18 amino acids. The CDR3, as DNA: TGTGCCACCAGCAGAGATCGGGGCCTAGCGGGGGCCCAGGAGACCCAGTACTTC. Protein: CATSRDRGLAGAQETQYF.

V usage is TRBV9 and J usage is TRBJ2-3, with D tentatively TRBD2 (5 bases). V was clipped by 3 bases and J by 2 bases, with 13 bases between them. The V gene's germline CDR1 is SGDLS and CDR2 YYNGEE. The length of the CDR3 is 15 residues. DNA for the CDR3: TGTGCCAGCAGCGCTGAGGGTTTAGACACAGATACGCAGTATTTT. Protein sequence: CASSAEGLDTDTQYF.

This clone showed up just once. The rearrangement joins TRBV6-6 to TRBJ2-2, with TRBD1 matching 7 bases. Losses at the gene ends were 5 bases for V and 4 bases for J; bases not matched to a gene: 4. The CDR3 totals 14 residues. CDR1 and CDR2 from the germline V gene are MNHNY and SVGAGI (reference sequence). Here the CDR3 reads CASSRDSLTGELFF. The CDR3 coding sequence is TGTGCCAGCAGTAGGGACAGTCTCACCGGGGAGCTGTTTTTT.

The gene calls are TRBV11-2 and TRBJ2-5; TRBD1 agrees at 7 bases. The CDR3 sequence is 16 residues long. The germline gives CDR1 SGHAT, CDR2 FQNNGV. The ends lost 1 base at V and 5 bases at J; junction bases unmatched: 10. The CDR3 coding sequence is TGTGCCAGCAGCTTAGGGGCACAGGGGCCAGGGGAGACCCAGTACTTC. Its translation is CASSLGAQGPGETQYF.

Written as DNA, the CDR3 is TGTGCCAGCTCACTGCAAGGGGGCTTTGTAGATACGCAGTATTTT. This encodes CASSLQGGFVDTQYF. The chain couples TRBV18 to TRBJ2-3, with 7 positions matching TRBD1. Per germline, CDR1 KGHSH and CDR2 LQKENI. This CDR3 region has 15 residues. The junction had 9 bases not matched to a gene; V was cut back by 4 bases and J by 5 bases.

The genes are TRBV6-1 and TRBJ1-2; no clear D. This CDR3 is built from 15 residues. The germline V and J ends were trimmed by 3 bases and 5 bases, with 16 bases remaining between them. Germline V gene lookup returns CDR1 MNHNS and CDR2 SASEGT. CDR3: CASSDRGKIGYGYTF. The CDR3 nucleotides read TGTGCCAGCAGTGACCGAGGTAAAATCGGTTATGGCTACACCTTC.

The chain carries TRBV10-3 and TRBJ2-1; 9 nucleotides line up with TRBD2. CDR1 is ENHRY and CDR2 is SYGVKD in the germline V gene. CDR3 length: 14 amino acids. The ends lost 7 bases at V and 5 bases at J; junction bases unmatched: 6. CDR3 coding DNA: TGTGCCATCACCCCCGGGACTAGCAACAATGAGCAGTTCTTC. Translating gives CAITPGTSNNEQFF.

The chain has TRBV5-1 and TRBJ1-6; weak D call: TRBD1 (6 bases). V lost 7 bases and J 10 bases, leaving 24 bases between the germline ends. This CDR3 has 16 residues. Germline CDR1 and CDR2: SGHRS and YFSETQ. For the CDR3, the DNA is TGCGCCAGCGGAGAGGGGGAATTACACCCGAAGTCACCCCTCCACTTT. It is translated as CASGEGELHPKSPLHF.

The CDR3 region is CASSLVPSGNTGELFF. CDR3 DNA: TGTGCCAGCAGCTTAGTTCCTAGCGGGAACACCGGGGAGCTGTTTTTT. The V and J genes are TRBV7-8 and TRBJ2-2, with 7 positions matching TRBD2. After removal of 1 base from V and 1 base from J, the junction contained 3 bases not matched to a gene. Germline values: CDR1 SGHVS, CDR2 FQNEAQ. The CDR3 loop spans 16 amino acids.

This clone was picked up one time. The chain has TRBV2 and TRBJ2-5, with 8 bases matching TRBD1. J lost 4 bases, V lost 5 bases, and 9 bases had no gene match. CDR1 and CDR2 from the germline V gene are SNHLY and FYNNEI. This CDR3 is 15 amino acids long. CDR3 sequence (DNA): TGTGCCAGCAGTCAGACGGACAGGGTCGGAGAGACCCAGTACTTC. Translation gives CASSQTDRVGETQYF.

The chain uses TRBV18 and TRBJ1-4; D is possibly TRBD1 (6 bases). V lost 4 bases and J 7 bases, leaving 19 bases between the germline ends. The CDR3 extends over 16 amino acids. Germline CDR1 is KGHSH and CDR2 is LQKENI. CDR3 nucleotide sequence: TGTGCCAGCTCACGAATCACCGCAGGGGTGGGTGAAAAACTGTTTTTT. Translated: CASSRITAGVGEKLFF.

The chain employs TRBV4-1 and TRBJ2-3, with a tentative D call TRBD1 (5 bases). V was pared by 4 bases and J by 5 bases, with 13 bases between. The CDR3 has 14 amino acids. The germline gives CDR1 MGHRA, CDR2 YSYEKL. For the CDR3, the DNA is TGCGCCAGCAGCCTCCAGGGTCAGGGAGATACGCAGTATTTT. It yields the protein CASSLQGQGDTQYF.

This chain joins TRBV18 and TRBJ2-6; 11 bases map to TRBD1. Germline CDR1 is KGHSH and CDR2 is LQKENI. This CDR3 contains 17 residues. Unmatched junction bases numbered 5, after V lost 3 bases and J lost 4 bases. The CDR3 loop is CASSPGQGAIGANVLTF. CDR3 coding DNA: TGTGCCAGCTCACCTGGACAGGGGGCGATAGGGGCCAACGTCCTGACTTTC.

This rearrangement joins TRBV27 to TRBJ2-7, with 8 bases fitting TRBD1. In germline, CDR1 is MNHEY, CDR2 SMNVEV (reference sequence). V trimming: 9 bases; J trimming: 3 bases; junction bases outside the gene matches: 7. The CDR3 is 13 residues long. Here the CDR3 DNA reads TGTGCCAGTAGGGGACAGGTCAGCTACGAGCAGTACTTC. Translated: CASRGQVSYEQYF.

The chain is built from TRBV20-1 and TRBJ1-1; D gene uncertain. Trimming shortened V by 5 bases and J by 10 bases, and 14 bases separated the two germline ends. CDR1 is DFQATT and CDR2 is SNEGSKA in the germline V gene (reference sequence). The CDR3 loop spans 11 amino acids. As DNA, the CDR3 is TGCAGTGCTCCTTTCCTCTCGGGAGCTTTCTTT. Residues: CSAPFLSGAFF.

J is TRBJ1-2 and V is TRBV6-1, with D unresolved. CDR1 and CDR2 from the germline V gene are MNHNS and SASEGT. The ends were cut back, 2 bases at V and 0 bases at J, with 13 bases in the middle. CDR3 size: 16 residues. The CDR3 loop reads CASSEYSTAPNYGYTF. In DNA form, the CDR3 reads TGTGCCAGCAGTGAATACTCTACAGCCCCTAACTATGGCTACACCTTC.